This TCR beta chain was identified in a study of blood T cell repertoires in COVID-19. Germline V gene sequence: CDR1 SGHTA, CDR2 FQGNSA. V lost 5 bases and J lost 0; bases outside the gene matches: 6. This CDR3 region has 15 residues. Clones were sequenced by immunoSEQ multiplex PCR, and TCRdb holds only the in-frame ones, with some missing. This table has fewer than 250,000 clones, 80% to 90% appearing once. This chain uses TRBV7-2 with TRBJ2-7; the match to TRBD1 covers 8 bases. The TCR sequence derives from a woman aged 70-85 years with acute or convalescent COVID-19. The specimen was peripheral blood. The CDR3 loop reads CASSRGQGRSYEQYF. In DNA, the CDR3 is TGTGCCAGCAGCAGAGGACAGGGCCGCTCCTACGAGCAGTACTTC.